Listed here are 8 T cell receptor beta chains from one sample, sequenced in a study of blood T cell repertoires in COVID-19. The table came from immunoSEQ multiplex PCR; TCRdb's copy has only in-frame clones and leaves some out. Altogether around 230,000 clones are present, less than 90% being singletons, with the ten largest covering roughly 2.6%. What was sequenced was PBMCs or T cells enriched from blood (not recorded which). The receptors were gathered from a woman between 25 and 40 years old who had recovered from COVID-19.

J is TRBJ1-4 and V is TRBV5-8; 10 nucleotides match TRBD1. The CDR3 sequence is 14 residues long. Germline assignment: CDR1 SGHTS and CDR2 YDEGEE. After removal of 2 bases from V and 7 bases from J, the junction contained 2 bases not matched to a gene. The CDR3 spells CASSFDRGPEKLFF. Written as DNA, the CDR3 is TGTGCCAGCAGCTTCGACAGGGGGCCTGAAAAACTGTTTTTT.

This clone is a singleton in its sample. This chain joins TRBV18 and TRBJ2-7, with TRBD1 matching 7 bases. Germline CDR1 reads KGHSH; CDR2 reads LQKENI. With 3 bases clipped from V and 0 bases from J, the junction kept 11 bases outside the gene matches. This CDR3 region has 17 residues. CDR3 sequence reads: CASSPQLYRDSSYEQYF. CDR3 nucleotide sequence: TGTGCCAGCTCACCGCAGTTATACCGGGACAGCTCCTACGAGCAGTACTTC.

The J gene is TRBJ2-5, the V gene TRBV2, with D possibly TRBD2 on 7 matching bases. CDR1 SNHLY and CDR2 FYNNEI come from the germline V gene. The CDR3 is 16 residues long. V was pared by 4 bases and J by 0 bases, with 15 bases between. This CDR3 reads CASSGGTTGYQETQYF. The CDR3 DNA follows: TGTGCCAGCAGTGGGGGGACTACAGGGTACCAAGAGACCCAGTACTTC.

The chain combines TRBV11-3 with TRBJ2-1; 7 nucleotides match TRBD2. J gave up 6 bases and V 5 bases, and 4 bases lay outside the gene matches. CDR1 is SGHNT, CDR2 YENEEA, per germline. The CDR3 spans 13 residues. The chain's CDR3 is CASSRERGNEQFF. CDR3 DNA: TGTGCCAGCAGCAGAGAGCGGGGCAATGAGCAGTTCTTC.

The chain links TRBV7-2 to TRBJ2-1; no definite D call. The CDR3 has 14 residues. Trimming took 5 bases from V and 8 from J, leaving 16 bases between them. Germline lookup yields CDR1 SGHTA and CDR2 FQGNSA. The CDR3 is CASSGAPVVYEQFF. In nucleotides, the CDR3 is TGTGCCAGCAGCGGAGCGCCAGTAGTCTATGAGCAGTTCTTC.

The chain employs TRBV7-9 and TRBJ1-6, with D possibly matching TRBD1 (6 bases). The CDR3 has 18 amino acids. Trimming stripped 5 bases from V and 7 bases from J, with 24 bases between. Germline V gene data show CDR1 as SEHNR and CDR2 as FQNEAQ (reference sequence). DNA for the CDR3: TGTGCCAGCAGCCTCCTAGGGGGGGGGCCGGATAGGAATTCACCCCTCCACTTT. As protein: CASSLLGGGPDRNSPLHF. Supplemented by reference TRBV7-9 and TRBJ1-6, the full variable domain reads DTGVSQNPRHKITKRGQNVTFRCDPISEHNRLYWYRQTLGQGPEFLTYFQNEAQLEKSRLLSDRFSAERPKGSFSTLEIQRTEQGDSAMYLCASSLLGGGPDRNSPLHFGNGTRLTVT.

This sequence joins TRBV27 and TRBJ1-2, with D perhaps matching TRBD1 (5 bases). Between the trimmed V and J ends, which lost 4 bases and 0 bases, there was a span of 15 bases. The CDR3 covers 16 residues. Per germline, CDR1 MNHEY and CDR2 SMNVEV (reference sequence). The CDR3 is CASSSMSGQANYGYTF. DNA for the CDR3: TGTGCCAGCAGTTCTATGTCAGGGCAGGCTAACTATGGCTACACCTTC.

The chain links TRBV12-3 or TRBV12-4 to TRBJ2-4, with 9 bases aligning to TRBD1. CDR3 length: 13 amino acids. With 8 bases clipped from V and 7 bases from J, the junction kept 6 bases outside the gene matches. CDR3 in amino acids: CASGETGGNIQYF. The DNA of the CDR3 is TGTGCCAGCGGGGAGACAGGGGGGAACATTCAGTACTTC.